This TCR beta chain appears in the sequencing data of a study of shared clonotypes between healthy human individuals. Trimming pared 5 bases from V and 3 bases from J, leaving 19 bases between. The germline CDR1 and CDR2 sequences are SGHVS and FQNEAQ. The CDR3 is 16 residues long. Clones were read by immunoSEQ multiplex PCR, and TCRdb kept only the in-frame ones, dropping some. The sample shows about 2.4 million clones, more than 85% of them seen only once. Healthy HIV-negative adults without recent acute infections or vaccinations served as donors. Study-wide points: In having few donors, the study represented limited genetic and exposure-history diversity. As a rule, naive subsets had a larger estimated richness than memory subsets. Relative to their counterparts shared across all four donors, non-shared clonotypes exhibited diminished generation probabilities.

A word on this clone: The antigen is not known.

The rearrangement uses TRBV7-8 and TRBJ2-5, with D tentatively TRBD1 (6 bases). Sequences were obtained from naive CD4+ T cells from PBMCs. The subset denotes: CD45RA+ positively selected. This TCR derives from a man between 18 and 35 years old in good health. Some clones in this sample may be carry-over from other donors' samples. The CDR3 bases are TGTGCCAGCAGCCGAGCCCCTACCACAGGGAAAGAGACCCAGTACTTC. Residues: CASSRAPTTGKETQYF.